This section outlines one TCR beta chain sequence together with its context. Its antigen is currently unknown. Without the conserved terminal phenylalanine or tryptophan, this CDR3 likely stems from a read error. The DNA is omitted, as the CDR3 cannot be located on it reliably, and the CDR3 follows TCRdb's listing. This sample is part of a study of tumor-infiltrating lymphocytes in primary liver carcinoma. Study-wide points: When set against blood, tumors had a significantly higher top-250-clone fraction (p = 0.039). Presence in all five tumor regions was observed for only about 7-25% of top clones.

The CDR3 has 14 residues if both end residues are counted. CDR1 SNHLY and CDR2 FYNNEI come from the germline V gene. Making TCR beta cDNA involved 400 to 600 ng total RNA and a constant-region primer. ARM-PCR was slightly modified, and three nested multiplex PCR rounds with it gave rise to the TCR beta libraries. Both of the initial two PCR rounds ran for around 9 cycles and employed TRBV1-TRBV30 forward primers alongside a C-beta reverse primer. A single record per CDR3 protein comes from TCRdb applying MiXCR to the multiplex PCR reads. There are about 200,000 distinct CDR3 sequences in the sample; about 82% occur only once, and around 18% lies in the top ten. Unsorted bulk tissue (roughly 18-32 mg) underwent RNA and DNA co-extraction. Patients in the cohort were treatment-naive and living with chronic HBV infection. Every tumor contributed samples taken at five separate regions.

V and J are TRBV2 and TRBJ2-5; no check of the table's D call, TRBD1, against the DNA was made. This TCR was sampled from a middle-aged man with primary liver carcinoma and hepatitis B virus infection. What was sequenced was tumor tissue from primary liver carcinoma. CDR3 loop: CASSERGLGETHYL.